The rows below give T cell receptor beta chains drawn from one sample of a study of liver allograft versus peripheral blood T cells. TCRdb recomputed calls from the reads with MiXCR, one row per CDR3 protein. The sample contains 2,500 to 3,000 distinct CDR3 sequences, about a fifth of which appear only once. These receptors all stem from a human patient who had a liver transplant. The T cells may partly be graft donor cells. The CDR3 runs from the conserved cysteine through the conserved F or W. Clone size appears in some rows only: once, few, many, or a class for an expanded clone.

CDR3 protein | clone size | J gene | V gene
CASSQSISDQPQHF | - | TRBJ1-5 | TRBV16
CASSYGGVRETQYF | medium-sized | TRBJ2-5 | TRBV6-1
CASSTATATYEQYF | medium-sized | TRBJ2-7 | TRBV27
CASSPLVTNTGELFF | medium-sized | TRBJ2-2 | TRBV28
CVRSPLRGWGGTGELFF | - | TRBJ2-2 | TRBV7-9
CASSPSRDSNYGYTF | medium-sized | TRBJ1-2 | TRBV19
CASSLQFTDSYTYEQYF | many | TRBJ2-7 | TRBV12-3/TRBV12-4
CASSAGTGSPWAFF | few | TRBJ1-1 | TRBV10-2
CASSIKTPAPQHF | medium-sized | TRBJ1-5 | TRBV19
CASSPTSLGETQYF | few | TRBJ2-5 | TRBV12-3/TRBV12-4